This T cell receptor beta chain was recorded in a study of T cell responses to AZD1222 COVID-19 vaccine. This clone was recorded once. The protocol was immunoSEQ multiplex PCR, while the TCRdb copy is restricted to in-frame clones and leaves out a portion. The table lists 100,000 to 140,000 clones, roughly 87% of them singletons. The CDR3 consists of 14 residues. This TCR derives from an adult in good health. The sequencing here drew on peripheral blood, taken on day 0 of AZD1222 vaccination. The V and J genes are TRBV12-2 and TRBJ1-2; TRBD1, the table's D call, was not compared with the DNA. TRBV12-2 is marked as a pseudogene. In DNA form, the CDR3 reads TGTGCAAGTCGCTTTCCGCACAGGGTTAATGGCTACACCTTC. This sequence encodes CASRFPHRVNGYTF.